This TCR beta chain stems from a study of early T cells in non-severe SARS-CoV-2 infection. There are 15 residues in the CDR3. The V and J ends lost 5 bases and 4 bases respectively, with 14 bases between them. Germline lookup yields CDR1 SGHVS and CDR2 FNYEAQ. One entry per CDR3 protein, called by TCRdb with MiXCR from the 5' RACE reads. The sample carries about 83,000 distinct CDR3 sequences, approximately 13% recorded once. Source material: whole blood. The genes are TRBV7-6 and TRBJ2-2; D gene uncertain. The TCR comes from an adult who was a healthcare worker with PCR-confirmed SARS-CoV-2 infection or an uninfected control (not recorded which). CDR3 amino acids: CASSASGLGTGELFF. The DNA for the CDR3 is TGTGCCAGCAGCGCGTCCGGGCTTGGCACCGGGGAGCTGTTTTTT.